Below are 23 T cell receptor beta chains sequenced from a single sample in a study of shared clonotypes between healthy human individuals. CD45RO-negative, CCR7-positively selected cells formed the naive CD8 fraction, excluding terminally differentiated effector memory CD45RA+ cells. The method was immunoSEQ multiplex PCR; TCRdb's version includes in-frame clones alone and lacks a portion of them. The sample lists around 2,100,000 clones, approximately 95% occurring once. The specimen sequenced was naive CD8+ T cells sorted from blood. These TCRs come from a man younger than 30 in good health.

The chain couples TRBV30 to TRBJ2-1, with TRBD2 identical over 9 bases. Germline V lookup: CDR1 GTSNPN, CDR2 SVGIG (reference sequence). With 5 bases clipped from V and 3 bases from J, the junction kept 2 bases outside the gene matches. The CDR3 runs to 13 residues. The CDR3 DNA follows: TGTGCCTGGGAGCGGGAGGTCTACAATGAGCAGTTCTTC. Residues: CAWEREVYNEQFF. Together with reference TRBV30 and TRBJ2-1, the CDR3 gives the full variable domain: SQTIHQWPATLVQPVGSPLSLECTVEGTSNPNLYWYRQAAGRGLQLLFYSVGIGQISSEVPQNLSASRPQDRQFILSSKKLLLSDSGFYLCAWEREVYNEQFFGPGTRLTVL.

This clone came up once. The chain recombines TRBV29-1 with TRBJ2-7; 8 bases agree with TRBD1. With V trimmed by 3 bases and J by 2 bases, 3 bases remained unmatched. Germline V gene data show CDR1 as SQVTM and CDR2 as ANQGSEA. The CDR3 totals 13 residues. DNA for the CDR3: TGCAGCGTTGAGATGACAGGGGCCTACGAGCAGTACTTC. It is translated as CSVEMTGAYEQYF.

This clone appeared a single time. V is TRBV19 and J is TRBJ2-5; 12 bases match TRBD2. CDR1 and CDR2 (germline): LNHDA, SQIVND (reference sequence). V was pared by 1 base and J by 2 bases, with 2 bases of the junction left unmatched. The length of the CDR3 is 16 residues. The CDR3 DNA follows: TGTGCCAGTAGTATAGGTGGACTAGCGGGGCAAGAGACCCAGTACTTC. It specifies CASSIGGLAGQETQYF.

CDR3 coding DNA: TGTGCCAGCAGTTTATTGGCAAATGAGGACTATGGCTACACCTTC. Its protein is CASSLLANEDYGYTF. The chain carries TRBV28 and TRBJ1-2; D remains unclear. This CDR3 region has 15 residues. Trimming shortened V by 1 base and J by 3 bases, and 12 bases separated the two germline ends. Germline-derived CDR1 and CDR2 are MDHEN and SYDVKM.

The V gene is TRBV7-6, the J gene TRBJ1-5; a weak D match, TRBD1 (5 bases). This CDR3 contains 15 residues. The V end lost 6 bases, the J end lost 3 bases, and 15 bases lay between the germline ends. Looked up from germline, CDR1 is SGHVS and CDR2 is FNYEAQ. CDR3 region: CASSLGLGDNQPQHF. In DNA, the CDR3 is TGTGCCAGCAGTCTCGGGTTAGGGGACAATCAGCCCCAGCATTTT. Complete variable domain (other parts from reference TRBV7-6 and TRBJ1-5): GAGVSQSPRYKVTKRGQDVALRCDPISGHVSLYWYRQALGQGPEFLTYFNYEAQQDKSGLPNDRFSAERPEGSISTLTIQRTEQRDSAMYRCASSLGLGDNQPQHFGDGTRLSIL.

The rearrangement joins TRBV30 to TRBJ2-7; possible D gene TRBD1, 5 bases. Germline V gene sequence: CDR1 GTSNPN, CDR2 SVGIG (reference sequence). The CDR3 contains 14 residues. Trimming shortened V by 4 bases and J by 7 bases, and 20 bases separated the two germline ends. Here the CDR3 reads CAWTPHGQGWEQYF. The CDR3 DNA follows: TGTGCCTGGACCCCACACGGGCAGGGTTGGGAGCAGTACTTC.

The chain recombines TRBV7-9 with TRBJ2-1; 7 bases map to TRBD2. Per the germline V gene, CDR1 is SEHNR and CDR2 is FQNEAQ (reference sequence). The CDR3 extends over 15 amino acids. Germline trimming cut 5 bases from V and 2 bases from J; bases unmatched to any gene: 6. CDR3 region: CASSTEAGPYNEQFF. DNA for the CDR3: TGTGCCAGCAGCACCGAAGCGGGACCCTACAATGAGCAGTTCTTC.

V usage is TRBV7-9 and J usage is TRBJ2-5; 9 bases line up with TRBD1. The germline CDR1 and CDR2 sequences are SEHNR and FQNEAQ (reference sequence). This CDR3 contains 15 residues. Trimming took 5 bases from V and 5 from J; bases not matched to a gene: 9. CDR3 region: CASSPRDRDWETQYF. In DNA, the CDR3 is TGTGCCAGCAGCCCTCGGGACAGGGACTGGGAGACCCAGTACTTC.

This clone was recorded once. Other DNA sequences of this sample code for an identical CDR3. V is TRBV7-9 and J is TRBJ1-1, with unresolved D. The germline CDR1 and CDR2 sequences are SEHNR and FQNEAQ (reference sequence). The CDR3 is 11 residues long. Trimming left V 5 bases short and J 7 bases short, with 8 bases between. CDR3 DNA: TGTGCCAGCAGCCTGGACCGTGAAGCTTTCTTT. This gives the protein CASSLDREAFF.

This chain uses TRBV5-4 with TRBJ2-7, with 7 bases that match TRBD1. Germline CDR1 SGHNT, CDR2 YYREEE (reference sequence). The J segment lost 0 bases and the V segment lost 2 bases, leaving 5 bases of the junction unmatched. This CDR3 has 15 residues. CDR3 nucleotides: TGTGCCAGCAGCTTTGTAGGGGGCGGCTCCTACGAGCAGTACTTC. The encoded protein is CASSFVGGGSYEQYF.

This chain connects TRBV9 to TRBJ1-1, with D possibly matching TRBD1 (5 bases). This CDR3 is built from 16 residues. The V gene's germline CDR1 is SGDLS and CDR2 YYNGEE. V was trimmed by 3 bases and J by 0 bases, leaving 15 bases between them. The CDR3 DNA follows: TGTGCCAGCAGCGCAAACCCGGGGGAGATGAACACTGAAGCTTTCTTT. Protein product: CASSANPGEMNTEAFF.

The chain carries TRBV11-2 and TRBJ2-3, with D unresolved. This CDR3 comprises 16 residues. Trimming shortened V by 3 bases and J by 3 bases, and 16 bases separated the two germline ends. CDR1 and CDR2 (germline): SGHAT, FQNNGV. For the CDR3, the DNA is TGTGCCAGCAGCTTCCATTTTGGATTAGCAACAGATACGCAGTATTTT. Amino acid sequence: CASSFHFGLATDTQYF.

The rearrangement joins TRBV7-9 to TRBJ2-3; a weak D match, TRBD1 (6 bases). The V end was cut by 5 bases, the J end by 2 bases, with 11 bases between. CDR1 is SEHNR, CDR2 FQNEAQ, per germline (reference sequence). CDR3 length: 14 amino acids. Written as DNA, the CDR3 is TGTGCCAGCAGCCCCACAGGGAACACAGATACGCAGTATTTT. It is translated as CASSPTGNTDTQYF. The whole variable domain, filled in from reference TRBV7-9 and TRBJ2-3, reads DTGVSQNPRHKITKRGQNVTFRCDPISEHNRLYWYRQTLGQGPEFLTYFQNEAQLEKSRLLSDRFSAERPKGSFSTLEIQRTEQGDSAMYLCASSPTGNTDTQYFGPGTRLTVL.

This chain connects TRBV6-6 to TRBJ2-2; possible D gene TRBD1, 5 bases. Germline values: CDR1 MNHNY, CDR2 SVGAGI (reference sequence). V was pared by 6 bases and J by 6 bases, with 8 bases between. The length of the CDR3 is 12 residues. CDR3 nucleotide sequence: TGTGCCAGCAGCTTGACAGCCGGGGAGCTGTTTTTT. Protein product: CASSLTAGELFF.

As regards this clone: The junction departs from germline at one end; a sequencing error may be responsible. The chain carries TRBV7-7 and TRBJ2-1; weak D call: TRBD2 (5 bases). The CDR3 sequence is 13 residues long. CDR1 and CDR2 from the germline V gene are SSHAT and FNYEAQ (reference sequence). CDR3 sequence reads: CASSLEYGDEQFF. CDR3 nucleotides: TGTGCTAGCAGCTTAGAGTACGGGGATGAGCAGTTCTTC.

The sample holds one count of this clone. The V and J genes are TRBV7-9 and TRBJ2-5, with D perhaps TRBD2 (6 bases). CDR3 length: 14 residues. The V end was cut by 5 bases, the J end by 5 bases, with 15 bases between. Germline CDR1 SEHNR, CDR2 FQNEAQ (reference sequence). CDR3 DNA sequence: TGTGCCAGCAGCCCAAGACTAGACGCGGAGACCCAGTACTTC. Its translation: CASSPRLDAETQYF.

J is TRBJ1-5 and V is TRBV19; the D is unclear. The CDR3 is 14 amino acids. Germline V gene data show CDR1 as LNHDA and CDR2 as SQIVND (reference sequence). V was cut by 0 bases and J by 10 bases, with 13 bases left in between. CDR3 DNA sequence: TGTGCCAGTAGTATAGATTCCGAAACCCAACCCCAGCATTTT. Translation gives CASSIDSETQPQHF.

The rearrangement links TRBV6-6 to TRBJ1-1, with unresolved D. The CDR3 covers 14 residues. Germline-derived CDR1 and CDR2 are MNHNY and SVGAGI (reference sequence). The CDR3 spells CSTGPSGSWAEAFF. CDR3 in DNA: TGTTCGACGGGTCCTTCGGGGAGTTGGGCTGAAGCTTTCTTT.

The chain uses TRBV19 and TRBJ1-5; no clear D gene. The CDR3 totals 16 residues. Germline CDR1 LNHDA, CDR2 SQIVND (reference sequence). V gave up 0 bases and J gave up 4 bases, with 13 bases separating them. The chain's CDR3 is CASSIDSGGLNQPQHF. The DNA for the CDR3 is TGTGCCAGTAGTATAGATTCAGGAGGGCTTAATCAGCCCCAGCATTTT.

The V call is TRBV5-4, the J call TRBJ2-7; maybe TRBD1 (6 bases). V gave up 2 bases and J gave up 5 bases, with 14 bases separating them. The CDR3 is 14 residues long. CDR1 is SGHNT, CDR2 YYREEE, per germline (reference sequence). The chain's CDR3 is CASSFLQGNNEQYF. CDR3 DNA sequence: TGTGCCAGCAGCTTTCTGCAGGGGAACAACGAGCAGTACTTC. Full variable domain (missing parts from reference TRBV5-4 and TRBJ2-7): ETGVTQSPTHLIKTRGQQVTLRCSSQSGHNTVSWYQQALGQGPQFIFQYYREEENGRGNFPPRFSGLQFPNYSSELNVNALELDDSALYLCASSFLQGNNEQYFGPGTRLTVT.

The genes are TRBV6-5 and TRBJ1-2, with 12 nucleotides matching TRBD1. V trimming: 6 bases; J trimming: 8 bases; junction bases outside the gene matches: 7. CDR3 length equals 14 residues. Germline V gene sequence: CDR1 MNHEY, CDR2 SVGAGI. The CDR3 protein is CASSPGTGGLGYTF. The CDR3 region has the DNA TGTGCCAGCAGCCCCGGGACAGGGGGCTTAGGCTACACCTTC.

The rearrangement joins TRBV6-5 to TRBJ1-1, with D maybe TRBD1 (5 bases). From germline, CDR1 is MNHEY and CDR2 SVGAGI. Trimming removed 0 bases from V and 6 bases from J, with 14 bases in between. The CDR3 runs 15 residues. CDR3 amino acids: CASSYSPGPGPEAFF. CDR3 in DNA: TGTGCCAGCAGTTACTCCCCAGGGCCGGGGCCTGAAGCTTTCTTT.

The chain links TRBV6-5 to TRBJ2-3; either TRBD1 or TRBD2 may supply D (6 bases each). In germline, CDR1 is MNHEY, CDR2 SVGAGI. The V and J ends lost 0 bases and 3 bases respectively, with 10 bases between them. The CDR3 contains 15 residues. The DNA for the CDR3 is TGTGCCAGCAGTTACTCGGGGGGCATTACAGATACGCAGTATTTT. Residues: CASSYSGGITDTQYF.